This is a list of T cell receptor beta chains from one sample in a study of blood T cells in healthy people across ages. TCRdb redid the calling of the 5' RACE reads with MiXCR, one entry per CDR3 protein. The table records about 640,000 distinct CDR3 sequences, under 65% of them present only once. The sequenced material came from blood. These receptors were obtained from a man aged 55 to 70 in good health. Each CDR3 is given with its conserved first and last residue. D genes are given only for firm matches. Clone sizes are given selectively: once, few, many, or a class where the clone is expanded.

v_call	j_call	d_call	clone_size	cdr3_nt	cdr3_aa
TRBV10-1	TRBJ2-1	.	.	TGCGCCAGCGGAGATGGAGGGGGATCCTACAATGAGCAGTTCTTC	CASGDGGGSYNEQFF
TRBV6-5	TRBJ2-1	.	.	TGTGCCAGCAGTCCACTACGTCCCGGGACACCACAGTTCTTC	CASSPLRPGTPQFF
TRBV5-1	TRBJ2-1	TRBD1	.	TGCGCCAGCAGCTTCACCTACCGGGACAGGGTCTACAATGAGCAGTTCTTC	CASSFTYRDRVYNEQFF
TRBV5-1	TRBJ2-5	TRBD2	.	TGCGCCAGCAGCTTGGGACTAGCGGGGCCCCAAGAGACCCAGTACTTC	CASSLGLAGPQETQYF
TRBV4-1	TRBJ2-6	.	few	TGCGCCAGCAGCCCAGCGGGGGCCAACGTCCTGACTTTC	CASSPAGANVLTF
TRBV5-1	TRBJ2-7	.	.	TGCGCCAGCAGCCCTGATCCGGGTGTATCATACGAGCAGTACTTC	CASSPDPGVSYEQYF
TRBV7-2	TRBJ2-7	.	many	TGTGCCAGCAGCTGGGGCGTGGGTACCGCCTACGAGCAGTACTTC	CASSWGVGTAYEQYF
TRBV11-2	TRBJ2-7	TRBD1	few	TGTGCCAGCAGCTCCGGGACAGGGAGGGTCTACGAGCAGTACTTC	CASSSGTGRVYEQYF
TRBV15	TRBJ2-7	.	.	TGTGCCACCAGCAGAGATCCAATCTACGAGCAGTACTTC	CATSRDPIYEQYF
TRBV10-3	TRBJ1-3	.	few	TGTGCCATCAGTGAGTCGACTCGGGAGGGGGACACCATATATTTT	CAISESTREGDTIYF
TRBV10-3	TRBJ2-1	TRBD1	few	TGTGCCATCACGGACAGGGGGGGCAATGAGCAGTTCTTC	CAITDRGGNEQFF
TRBV28	TRBJ1-2	.	few	TGTGCCAGCAGTTTTCTCGGGCCAGGGCGGGATACTAACTATGGCTACACCTTC	CASSFLGPGRDTNYGYTF
TRBV2	TRBJ2-3	TRBD2	.	TGTGCCAGCGGGGGACTAAGGACAGATACGCAGTATTTT	CASGGLRTDTQYF
TRBV20-1	TRBJ2-7	TRBD2	.	TGCAGTGCTAGAGAGGTCCTAGCGGCCTACAATGAGCAGTACTTC	CSAREVLAAYNEQYF
TRBV6-2/TRBV6-3	TRBJ2-1	TRBD2	few	TGTGCCAGCAGTTTCCGGGGGGGGCAGTTCTTC	CASSFRGGQFF
TRBV5-1	TRBJ1-6	.	.	TGCGCCAGCAGCTTGGAGGGGACGGTTAATTCACCCCTCCACTTT	CASSLEGTVNSPLHF
TRBV29-1	TRBJ2-5	.	.	TGCAGCGCCATACCAGCGGTGTACCAAGAGACCCAGTACTTC	CSAIPAVYQETQYF
TRBV3-1	TRBJ2-1	.	.	TGTGCCAGCCGGGGACCCAATGAGCAGTTCTTC	CASRGPNEQFF
TRBV10-3	TRBJ2-5	TRBD1	.	TGTGCCACAACACCCGGGACAGGGGCCGGACAAGAGACCCAGTACTTC	CATTPGTGAGQETQYF
TRBV7-2	TRBJ2-5	.	many	TGTGCCAGCAGCTTAGATCGGCTCCAAGAGACCCAGTACTTC	CASSLDRLQETQYF
TRBV11-2	TRBJ2-3	TRBD2	once	TGTGCCAGCAGCTTAGCCGGAAAGCGGGGTCGCACAGATACGCAGTATTTT	CASSLAGKRGRTDTQYF
TRBV7-2	TRBJ2-5	.	.	TGTGCCAGCAGGGAAGGAGAGACCCAGTACTTC	CASREGETQYF
TRBV27	TRBJ2-3	.	few	TGTGCCAGCAGCCGTACCTGGGCGGCCACAGATACGCAGTATTTT	CASSRTWAATDTQYF
TRBV21-1	TRBJ2-7	.	.	TGTGCCAGCAGCACCCCTCCGACAGGGAAGAGCTCCTACAATGAGCAGTACTTC	CASSTPPTGKSSYNEQYF
TRBV11-2	TRBJ2-7	.	.	TGTGCCAGCAGCCCCGATTGGATTGAGCAGTACTTC	CASSPDWIEQYF
TRBV7-7	TRBJ2-3	.	.	TGTGCCAGCAGCTTAGCTTGGGTTGCTAGTACCACAGATACGCAGTATTTT	CASSLAWVASTTDTQYF
TRBV4-1	TRBJ2-7	TRBD1	.	TGCGCCAGCAGCCTGGGACAGGGGGCGGACTACGAGCAGTACTTC	CASSLGQGADYEQYF
TRBV20-1	TRBJ2-3	TRBD1	.	TGCAGTGCTAGAGGCCAGACAGGGAAAACAGATACGCAGTATTTT	CSARGQTGKTDTQYF
TRBV29-1	TRBJ2-6	.	.	TGCAGCGTTGCGGAGATAGGGACCAACGTCCTGACTTTC	CSVAEIGTNVLTF
TRBV9	TRBJ1-2	.	.	TGTGCCAGCAGCGTAGGTGAAGGATTCTATGGCTACACCTTC	CASSVGEGFYGYTF
TRBV10-3	TRBJ2-7	.	.	TGTGCCATCAGTGAGTCGACGGGGCAGGGGAGCTCCTACGAGCAGTACTTC	CAISESTGQGSSYEQYF
TRBV12-3/TRBV12-4	TRBJ1-2	TRBD1	.	TGTGCCAGCAGTTCCGGGGGACAGATCTATGGCTACATCTTC	CASSSGGQIYGYIF
TRBV5-5	TRBJ2-3	.	.	TGTGCCAGCAGCTCCGCGATGGGGTTTGGAGAGCAGTATTTT	CASSSAMGFGEQYF
TRBV27	TRBJ1-4	.	.	TGTGCCAGCAGTTCAACAGCAACGACCTATAATGAAAAACTGTTTTTT	CASSSTATTYNEKLFF
TRBV9	TRBJ2-3	.	.	TGTGCCAGCAGCATCACCGACAGAGGCACAGATACGCAGTATTTT	CASSITDRGTDTQYF